Below, 5 T cell receptor beta chains from the same sample are listed, as sequenced in a study of cytomegalovirus exposure and HLA in healthy donors. PCR employed 60 Vbeta and 13 Jbeta primers. Repertoires were generated with immunoSEQ multiplex PCR, while TCRdb's copy carries only in-frame clones and drops some. The top ten hold 7% of the sample, which has more than 110,000 clones, 75% seen once. Sequencing was carried out using PBMCs. The source of these receptors is a young man in good health and CMV-seronegative.

V gene TRBV29-1 combines with J gene TRBJ1-1; D is ambiguous. From germline, CDR1 is SQVTM and CDR2 ANQGSEA. Trimming took 4 bases from V and 3 from J, leaving 12 bases between them. The CDR3 totals 13 residues. The CDR3 protein is CSVAGRWDTEAFF. Written as DNA, the CDR3 is TGCAGCGTTGCCGGGAGGTGGGACACTGAAGCTTTCTTT.

The rearrangement joins TRBV28 to TRBJ2-3, with 12 bases that match TRBD2. The CDR3 consists of 15 residues. Germline V gene sequence: CDR1 MDHEN, CDR2 SYDVKM. The junction had 5 bases not matched to a gene; V was cut back by 6 bases and J by 4 bases. The CDR3 loop reads CASSLTSGGPDTQYF. The DNA for the CDR3 is TGTGCCAGCAGCCTTACTAGCGGGGGGCCAGATACGCAGTATTTT.

There are a few counts of this clone. The J gene is TRBJ1-2, the V gene TRBV28; D is perhaps TRBD1 (5 bases). V shed 4 bases and J shed 3 bases, with 6 bases lying between them. CDR1 and CDR2 (germline): MDHEN, SYDVKM. The CDR3 is made up of 12 amino acids. Written as DNA, the CDR3 is TGTGCCAGCAGTTCAGGGTACTATGGCTACACCTTC. Its protein product is CASSSGYYGYTF.

This chain joins TRBV4-1 and TRBJ1-4; no firm D call. V was cut by 1 base and J by 4 bases, with 7 bases left in between. The CDR3 extends over 14 amino acids. Germline loops: CDR1 MGHRA, CDR2 YSYEKL. CDR3 DNA sequence: TGCGCCAGCAGCCAAGTAGTTTTTAATGAAAAACTGTTTTTT. The encoded protein is CASSQVVFNEKLFF.

The chain joins TRBV28 to TRBJ2-7; unclear D gene. The CDR3 length is 11 residues. CDR1 MDHEN and CDR2 SYDVKM come from the germline V gene. Between the trimmed V and J ends, which lost 6 bases and 2 bases, there was a span of 5 bases. This CDR3 is CASSGTYEQYF. The CDR3 DNA reads TGTGCCAGCAGCGGTACCTACGAGCAGTACTTC.